The present entry profiles one T cell receptor (beta chain) with its context. This record belongs to a study of T cell responses to AZD1222 COVID-19 vaccine. Repertoires were generated with immunoSEQ multiplex PCR, while TCRdb's copy carries only in-frame clones and drops some. Among about 190,000 clones, roughly 91% were seen once, and the ten largest hold 0.99%. The V gene lost 4 bases and the J gene lost 2 bases, with 12 bases spanning the gap. The CDR3 sequence is 13 residues long. Germline V gives CDR1 SQVTM, CDR2 ANQGSEA. The specimen was peripheral blood, collected on day 0 of AZD1222 vaccination. The chain employs TRBV29-1 and TRBJ2-7; TRBD1 or TRBD2 may be the D gene (5 bases each). This sequence originates from an adult in good health. The CDR3 spells CSVVEGLTYEQYF. CDR3 sequence (DNA): TGCAGCGTTGTTGAGGGGCTGACCTACGAGCAGTACTTC.